This section outlines one TCR beta chain sequence together with its context. Assay: immunoSEQ multiplex PCR; the TCRdb copy retains only in-frame clones and omits some. The sample lists 12,000 or so clones; about 88% were seen once. Germline lookup yields CDR1 MNHEY and CDR2 SMNVEV (reference sequence). This CDR3 comprises 14 residues. Between the trimmed V and J ends, which lost 6 bases and 0 bases, there was a span of 12 bases. This sample is part of a study of T cell changes during pregnancy in multiple sclerosis. The rearrangement joins TRBV27 to TRBJ2-7; D uncertain. The TCR sequence derives from a female donor in good health, enrolled as a control in a pregnancy study. This specimen consisted of CD8+ T cells from peripheral blood mononuclear cells, obtained in the second trimester of pregnancy. The CDR3 region has the DNA TGTGCCAGCAGCCTGGCAGGAAACTCCTACGAGCAGTACTTC. It yields the protein CASSLAGNSYEQYF.